The source of this T cell receptor (beta chain) is a study of shared clonotypes between healthy human individuals. Genomic DNA belonging to each subset was distributed in equal measure over several immunoSEQ plates. Here immunoSEQ multiplex PCR was the method, and the copy in TCRdb shows in-frame clones only, minus some. The sample contains hundreds of thousands of clones, around 79% of which appear only once. This clone was counted a few times. The same CDR3 arises from other DNA sequences in this sample as well. The CDR3 length is 15 residues. The germline gives CDR1 SNHLY, CDR2 FYNNEI. V was trimmed by 3 bases and J by 0 bases, leaving 9 bases between them.

The material sequenced was memory CD4+ T cells sorted from blood. Subset noted: CD45RA-negative fraction. The clonotype was recovered from a man in his thirties or forties in good health. This chain links TRBV2 with TRBJ2-1, with unresolved D. The CDR3 protein is CASSEGRSSYNEQFF. The CDR3 nucleotides are TGTGCCAGCAGTGAGGGAAGAAGCTCCTACAATGAGCAGTTCTTC.